This T cell receptor beta chain was recorded in a study of cytomegalovirus exposure and HLA in healthy donors. Comment on this clone: Its antigen is currently unknown.

V was clipped by 4 bases and J by 2 bases; unmatched bases: 4. From germline, CDR1 is SGHNT and CDR2 YYREEE (reference sequence). The CDR3 sequence is 14 residues long. 13 Jbeta primers and 60 Vbeta primers were used for the PCR. TCRdb keeps only in-frame clones here, not all; method: immunoSEQ multiplex PCR. The table has 250,000 to 350,000 clones, 85% to 90% seen once. The study, taken as a whole, reports: There was a cluster of highly shared sequence variants that was likely a sequencing artifact. Later, TCR association rates were found to vary by HLA locus, highest for DRB1 and lowest for HLA-C. A classifier reportedly called cytomegalovirus status with high sensitivity and specificity.

This TCR came from a woman between 18 and 29 years old in good health and CMV-seronegative. Sequencing was done on a sample of PBMCs. V is TRBV5-4 and J is TRBJ1-2, with 8 nucleotides matching TRBD1. CDR3 sequence reads: CASSKGQDNYGYTF. CDR3 nucleotides: TGTGCCAGCAGCAAGGGACAGGACAACTATGGCTACACCTTC.